This TCR beta chain was sequenced for a study of shared clonotypes between healthy human individuals. Details on this clone: Its antigen is as yet unknown.

Study-level results: Clonotypes not shared had lower generation probabilities than those common to all four donors.

The data were produced by immunoSEQ multiplex PCR, yet TCRdb's version contains in-frame clones alone and is incomplete. The profile shows some 1,100,000 clones, 75% to 80% of them singletons. Caucasian adults living in Nashville, Tennessee, provided all samples. Germline values: CDR1 LNHNV, CDR2 YYDKDF (reference sequence). The CDR3 extends over 16 amino acids. Germline trimming cut 2 bases from V and 3 bases from J; bases unmatched to any gene: 5. The sequenced sample was memory CD4+ T cells from PBMCs. Subset defined: CD45RA-negative fraction. This sequence was found in a man younger than 35 in good health. Some clones in this sample may be carry-over from other donors' samples. J is TRBJ2-1 and V is TRBV15; TRBD1 aligns across 9 bases. CDR3 sequence reads: CATSRSTGGIYNEQFF. CDR3 nucleotide sequence: TGTGCCACCAGCAGATCAACAGGGGGCATCTACAATGAGCAGTTCTTC.